This T cell receptor beta chain was retrieved from a study of T cells in Graves' hyperthyroidism and ophthalmopathy. Patients aged 18 to 65 had newly diagnosed hyperthyroidism lasting under 2 months. The diagnostic basis comprised clinical symptoms, serum thyroxine and TRAb, thyroid ultrasound and orbital computed tomography. This clonotype occurred many times. Its antigen is not known. The CDR3 length is 15 residues. The V gene end was trimmed by 2 bases and the J gene end by 5 bases; junction bases not matched to a gene: 3. The germline gives CDR1 MNHEY, CDR2 SVGEGT. TCR beta CDR3 regions were amplified from RNA transcripts. HTBI primers were employed in a first-round RT-PCR of the TCR CDR3. Via MiXCR, TCRdb re-called the multiplex PCR reads, giving one row per CDR3 protein. The sample holds about 360,000 distinct CDR3 sequences, approximately 13% seen once. The study's findings and limits: Blood also contained most expanded thyroid clonotypes above 0.001.

This receptor was taken from a woman under 30 with Graves' hyperthyroidism. Sequencing used blood. This rearrangement joins TRBV6-2 or TRBV6-3 to TRBJ1-5; 10 positions match TRBD1. The CDR3 spells CASSYRDRGYQPQHF. The CDR3, as DNA: TGTGCCAGCAGTTACCGGGACAGGGGTTATCAGCCCCAGCATTTT.